The TCR beta chain under discussion was sequenced for a study of glioma-infiltrating T cells. Using RNA template, CDR3s of TCR alpha and beta were amplified with iRepertoire arm-PCR. Tissue mRNA or PBMC total RNA, roughly 90-450 ng, went into one-step reverse transcription and amplification. TCRdb reanalysed the multiplex PCR reads using MiXCR and keeps one entry per CDR3 protein. Found here are around 44,000 distinct CDR3 sequences, 20% to 25% of them singletons; the top ten hold around 5.8%. Germline V lookup: CDR1 DFQATT, CDR2 SNEGSKA (reference sequence). This CDR3 is built from 15 residues. The J segment lost 4 bases and the V segment lost 4 bases, leaving 8 bases of the junction unmatched. Study conclusions and caveats: Very few CDR3 sequences were shared between tissue and blood. Tissue-blood divergence was below expectation in non-neoplastic patients, above in gliomas.

This clonotype was found many times. The antigen is unknown. The sample comprised glioma tissue, nonneoplastic brain tissue, or PBMCs (not recorded which). The receptor's source is a human donor with low-grade glioma or glioblastoma, undergoing nonglioma brain surgery, or in good health (not recorded which). V usage is TRBV20-1 and J usage is TRBJ2-3; 10 nucleotides match TRBD2. In DNA form, the CDR3 reads TGCAGTGCTACGAAGGTTCTAGCGGGAGCAGATACGCAGTATTTT. Its protein product is CSATKVLAGADTQYF.